The 27 T cell receptor beta chains listed next were all sequenced from one sample in a study of cytomegalovirus exposure and HLA in healthy donors. The table came from immunoSEQ multiplex PCR; TCRdb's copy has only in-frame clones and leaves some out. Of some 170,000 clones in the sample, 87% are singletons; the top ten hold 1.4%. The sample was PBMCs. These receptors all stem from a woman in her thirties in good health and CMV-seronegative.

The J gene is TRBJ1-5, the V gene TRBV6-5; 10 nucleotides align to TRBD1. V dropped 7 bases and J dropped 5; count of bases not matched to a gene: 8. Germline values: CDR1 MNHEY, CDR2 SVGAGI. The CDR3 extends over 15 amino acids. This chain's CDR3 is CASKEGQGLHQPQHF. The CDR3, as DNA: TGTGCCAGCAAAGAGGGACAGGGGCTGCATCAGCCCCAGCATTTT.

This clone was counted once. V usage is TRBV2 and J usage is TRBJ2-5; D uncertain. Germline CDR1 is SNHLY and CDR2 is FYNNEI. The CDR3 consists of 15 residues. Trimming pared 1 base from V and 4 bases from J, leaving 13 bases between. The CDR3 DNA reads as TGTGCCAGCAGTGAAGTCCGGTTGCTCGGAGAGACCCAGTACTTC. This codes for CASSEVRLLGETQYF.

The rearrangement uses TRBV27 and TRBJ2-7; D ambiguous. V gave up 6 bases and J gave up 2 bases, with 17 bases separating them. This CDR3 comprises 15 residues. CDR1 is MNHEY, CDR2 SMNVEV, per germline (reference sequence). The CDR3 sequence: CASRPISKTPYEQYF. The CDR3 coding sequence is TGTGCCAGCAGGCCCATCTCCAAAACACCCTACGAGCAGTACTTC.

Remarks on this clone: One junction end does not reproduce the germline sequence, and a read error may be involved. The chain has TRBV7-7 and TRBJ1-2, with 7 positions matching TRBD1. Germline V lookup: CDR1 SSHAT, CDR2 FNYEAQ (reference sequence). This CDR3 comprises 16 residues. The CDR3 loop is CASSPLKTGHEYGYTF. The CDR3 coding sequence is TGTGCTAGCAGCCCCCTCAAGACAGGGCACGAGTATGGCTACACCTTC.

The chain uses TRBV29-1 and TRBJ2-5; 8 bases align to TRBD1. V lost 6 bases and J lost 4; bases outside the gene matches: 4. There are 12 residues in the CDR3. Germline CDR1 reads SQVTM; CDR2 reads ANQGSEA. CDR3 in amino acids: CSVAGGLETQYF. In DNA, the CDR3 is TGCAGCGTCGCAGGGGGCCTAGAGACCCAGTACTTC. Based on the CDR3 plus reference TRBV29-1 and TRBJ2-5, the full variable domain is SAVISQKPSRDICQRGTSLTIQCQVDSQVTMMFWYRQQPGQSLTLIATANQGSEATYESGFVIDKFPISRPNLTFSTLTVSNMSPEDSSIYLCSVAGGLETQYFGPGTRLLVL.

J is TRBJ2-7 and V is TRBV10-3; 12 bases match TRBD2. Trimming at V came to 6 bases and at J to 4 bases, leaving 13 bases not matched to a gene. The CDR3 consists of 17 residues. Germline V lookup: CDR1 ENHRY, CDR2 SYGVKD. The CDR3 sequence: CAIRPTPGLAGSYEQYF. Written as DNA, the CDR3 is TGTGCCATCAGACCTACACCGGGACTAGCGGGTTCATACGAGCAGTACTTC.

The rearrangement links TRBV6-5 to TRBJ1-6, with 9 bases lining up with TRBD1. This CDR3 is built from 15 residues. Losses at the gene ends were 5 bases for V and 7 bases for J; bases not matched to a gene: 6. CDR1 is MNHEY, CDR2 SVGAGI, per germline. DNA for the CDR3: TGTGCCAGCAGTCTCCTTGACAGGGGGAATTCACCCCTCCACTTT. This sequence encodes CASSLLDRGNSPLHF.

This clone has just a few counts. CDR3 bases: TGTGCCAGTAGTAACCTGGACAGGGCCCGTGGTTCACCCCTCCACTTT. Protein product: CASSNLDRARGSPLHF. The gene calls are TRBV19 and TRBJ1-6; 8 bases are a match to TRBD1. The ends lost 4 bases at V and 9 bases at J; junction bases unmatched: 11. This CDR3 region has 16 residues. The germline gives CDR1 LNHDA, CDR2 SQIVND (reference sequence).

This clone was recorded a few times. The V and J genes are TRBV30 and TRBJ1-5; TRBD1 is a possible D gene (5 bases). V was trimmed by 2 bases and J by 3 bases, leaving 8 bases between them. The CDR3 is 13 residues long. CDR1 GTSNPN and CDR2 SVGIG come from the germline V gene (reference sequence). CDR3 nucleotides: TGTGCCTGGAGTACAGGCCACAATCAGCCCCAGCATTTT. Its protein is CAWSTGHNQPQHF.

The chain carries TRBV29-1 and TRBJ2-2; the match to TRBD1 covers 8 bases. Germline loops: CDR1 SQVTM, CDR2 ANQGSEA. The CDR3 spans 14 residues. Germline trimming cut 6 bases from V and 1 base from J; bases unmatched to any gene: 4. CDR3 sequence (DNA): TGCAGCGTGGGCGGACAGGGGAACACCGGGGAGCTGTTTTTT. Its protein product is CSVGGQGNTGELFF.

The V call is TRBV5-4, the J call TRBJ2-1; the D gene is possibly TRBD1 (5 bases). With 4 bases removed from V and 5 bases from J, the gap between germline ends came to 16 bases. The CDR3 contains 15 residues. The germline V gene encodes CDR1 SGHNT and CDR2 YYREEE (reference sequence). The CDR3 is CASSADRGLHNEQFF. CDR3 in DNA: TGTGCCAGCAGCGCCGATAGGGGTCTCCACAATGAGCAGTTCTTC. Supplemented by reference TRBV5-4 and TRBJ2-1, the full variable domain reads ETGVTQSPTHLIKTRGQQVTLRCSSQSGHNTVSWYQQALGQGPQFIFQYYREEENGRGNFPPRFSGLQFPNYSSELNVNALELDDSALYLCASSADRGLHNEQFFGPGTRLTVL.

This chain joins TRBV6-1 and TRBJ2-7; 7 positions match TRBD1. CDR3 length: 13 residues. Germline lookup yields CDR1 MNHNS and CDR2 SASEGT. The trim removed 6 bases at V and 2 bases at J, leaving 4 bases unmatched. The CDR3 sequence is CASRQTGTYEQYF. For the CDR3, the DNA is TGTGCCAGCAGGCAGACAGGGACCTACGAGCAGTACTTC.

The genes are TRBV9 and TRBJ1-1; TRBD1 is a possible D gene (6 bases). Deletions cut 8 bases from V and 1 base from J, with 18 bases between. This CDR3 region has 15 residues. Germline CDR1 reads SGDLS; CDR2 reads YYNGEE. The CDR3 DNA reads TGTGCCAGGTCGGACAGTCGGGGCGGGAACACTGAAGCTTTCTTT. Its translation: CARSDSRGGNTEAFF.

CDR3 sequence reads: CATSETPYNEQFF. In nucleotides, the CDR3 is TGTGCCACCAGTGAGACTCCTTACAATGAGCAGTTCTTC. V gene TRBV15 combines with J gene TRBJ2-1; D gene unclear. Germline lookup yields CDR1 LNHNV and CDR2 YYDKDF (reference sequence). The CDR3 covers 13 residues. V dropped 6 bases and J dropped 4 bases, with 10 bases sitting between them. The complete variable domain, with remaining parts taken from reference TRBV15 and TRBJ2-1, reads DAMVIQNPRYQVTQFGKPVTLSCSQTLNHNVMYWYQQKSSQAPKLLFHYYDKDFNNEADTPDNFQSRRPNTSFCFLDIRSPGLGDTAMYLCATSETPYNEQFFGPGTRLTVL.

The chain joins TRBV19 to TRBJ1-1; 7 nucleotides match TRBD1. Germline assignment: CDR1 LNHDA and CDR2 SQIVND (reference sequence). CDR3 length equals 13 residues. V dropped 3 bases and J dropped 7; count of bases not matched to a gene: 5. The CDR3 DNA is TGTGCCAGTAGTATCGGACAGGATATTGAAGCTTTCTTT. It codes for CASSIGQDIEAFF.

This clone appeared a few times. The genes are TRBV11-3 and TRBJ1-1; no clear D gene. The CDR3 sequence is 16 residues long. In germline, CDR1 is SGHNT, CDR2 YENEEA. The V end was cut by 6 bases, the J end by 1 base, with 18 bases between. The CDR3 loop reads CASSSITPSGNTEAFF. The CDR3 DNA reads TGTGCCAGCAGTTCGATTACCCCCTCCGGGAACACTGAAGCTTTCTTT.

This clone was recorded only once. The V and J genes are TRBV11-2 and TRBJ2-7; 9 positions agree with TRBD1. The CDR3 has 17 amino acids. The trim removed 5 bases at V and 2 bases at J, leaving 13 bases unmatched. Germline CDR1 and CDR2: SGHAT and FQNNGV. CDR3 nucleotides: TGTGCCAGCAGCCTATTAACAGGGGGCTTTTACCCCTACGAGCAGTACTTC. Its protein is CASSLLTGGFYPYEQYF.

This clone was found once. This sequence joins TRBV4-3 and TRBJ2-1; tentative D call: TRBD2 (6 bases). Trimming removed 0 bases from V and 6 bases from J, with 12 bases in between. The CDR3 is 15 amino acids. Looked up from germline, CDR1 is LGHNA and CDR2 is YSLEER. The CDR3 protein is CASSQDRASVNEQFF. For the CDR3, the DNA is TGCGCCAGCAGCCAAGACAGGGCTAGCGTCAATGAGCAGTTCTTC.

V and J are TRBV18 and TRBJ2-2; the D gene is possibly TRBD1 (6 bases). The length of the CDR3 is 15 residues. Germline V gives CDR1 KGHSH, CDR2 LQKENI. The V gene lost 2 bases and the J gene lost 0 bases, with 7 bases spanning the gap. CDR3 loop: CASSPTGSNTGELFF. The CDR3 DNA reads as TGTGCCAGCTCACCAACAGGGTCGAACACCGGGGAGCTGTTTTTT.

There are a few counts of this clone. The chain is built from TRBV20-1 and TRBJ1-1; D not certain. The germline V gene has CDR1 DFQATT and CDR2 SNEGSKA (reference sequence). CDR3 length equals 11 residues. V was clipped by 7 bases and J by 1 base, with 7 bases between them. Here the CDR3 DNA reads TGCAGTGGAATCGGGAACACTGAAGCTTTCTTT. Translating gives CSGIGNTEAFF.

The V gene is TRBV6-6, the J gene TRBJ2-3; maybe TRBD2 (6 bases). The CDR3 is 14 residues long. Trimming pared 5 bases from V and 4 bases from J, leaving 13 bases between. Germline CDR1 MNHNY, CDR2 SVGAGI (reference sequence). The CDR3 is CASSPTSRADTQYF. The CDR3 region has the DNA TGTGCCAGCAGTCCTACTAGCAGGGCAGATACGCAGTATTTT.

On this clone itself: An end of the junction differs from the germline gene, which may be a read error. CDR3 sequence (DNA): TGTGCTAGCAGCTTTCCTCGGAACGGCGGGGTTAACTATGGCTACACCTTC. Translation: CASSFPRNGGVNYGYTF. V is TRBV7-7 and J is TRBJ1-2, with D unresolved. This CDR3 comprises 17 residues. CDR1 is SSHAT and CDR2 is FNYEAQ in the germline V gene (reference sequence).

This chain links TRBV29-1 with TRBJ2-5, with D perhaps matching TRBD2 (6 bases). Trimming left V 7 bases short and J 4 bases short, with 16 bases between. In germline, CDR1 is SQVTM, CDR2 ANQGSEA. This CDR3 spans 13 amino acids. The DNA of the CDR3 is TGCAGCGGGAACGGGGGTGTTGGAGAGACCCAGTACTTC. This encodes CSGNGGVGETQYF.

This clone was recorded once. The V gene is TRBV2, the J gene TRBJ2-3, with D unresolved. The length of the CDR3 is 11 residues. Trimming left V 10 bases short and J 4 bases short, with 9 bases between. Germline CDR1 reads SNHLY; CDR2 reads FYNNEI. CDR3 nucleotide sequence: TGTGCCACCCCTACCCCAGATACGCAGTATTTT. It yields the protein CATPTPDTQYF.

This chain uses TRBV2 with TRBJ2-7, with D perhaps matching TRBD1 (5 bases). Germline CDR1 and CDR2: SNHLY and FYNNEI. This CDR3 comprises 12 residues. The V gene lost 6 bases and the J gene lost 3 bases, with 9 bases spanning the gap. CDR3 nucleotide sequence: TGTGCCAGCAGGGCCACAGGCTACGAGCAGTACTTC. It encodes CASRATGYEQYF.

The chain carries TRBV7-6 and TRBJ2-5; D not resolved. This CDR3 has 13 amino acids. From germline, CDR1 is SGHVS and CDR2 FNYEAQ. With 6 bases removed from V and 1 base from J, the gap between germline ends came to 9 bases. The CDR3 region is CASSSDIQETQYF. CDR3 DNA sequence: TGTGCCAGCAGTTCAGATATCCAAGAGACCCAGTACTTC. The whole variable domain, filled in from reference TRBV7-6 and TRBJ2-5, reads GAGVSQSPRYKVTKRGQDVALRCDPISGHVSLYWYRQALGQGPEFLTYFNYEAQQDKSGLPNDRFSAERPEGSISTLTIQRTEQRDSAMYRCASSSDIQETQYFGPGTRLLVL.

V and J are TRBV20-1 and TRBJ2-1; D possibly corresponds to TRBD1 (5 bases). Between the trimmed V and J ends, which lost 4 bases and 12 bases, there was a span of 13 bases. Germline values: CDR1 DFQATT, CDR2 SNEGSKA (reference sequence). This CDR3 contains 11 residues. The CDR3 region is CSATHQGLQFF. The DNA for the CDR3 is TGCAGTGCTACGCATCAGGGTTTGCAGTTCTTC.